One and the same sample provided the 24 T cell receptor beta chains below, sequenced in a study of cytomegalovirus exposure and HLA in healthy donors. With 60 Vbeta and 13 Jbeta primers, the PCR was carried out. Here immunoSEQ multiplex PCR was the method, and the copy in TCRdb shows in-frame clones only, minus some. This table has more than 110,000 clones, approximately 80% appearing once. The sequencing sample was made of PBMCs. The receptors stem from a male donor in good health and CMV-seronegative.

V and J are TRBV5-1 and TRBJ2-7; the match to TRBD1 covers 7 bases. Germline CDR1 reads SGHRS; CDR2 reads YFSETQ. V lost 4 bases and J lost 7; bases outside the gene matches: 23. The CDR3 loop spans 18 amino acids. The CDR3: CASSNRLIRQGLSREQYF. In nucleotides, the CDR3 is TGCGCCAGCAGCAATCGACTCATCCGACAGGGTCTAAGTAGAGAGCAGTACTTC.

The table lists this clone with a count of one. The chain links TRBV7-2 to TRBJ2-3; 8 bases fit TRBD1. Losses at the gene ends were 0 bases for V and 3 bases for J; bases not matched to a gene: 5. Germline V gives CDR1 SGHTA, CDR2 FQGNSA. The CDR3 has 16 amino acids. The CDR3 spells CASSLAAGGGTDTQYF. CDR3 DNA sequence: TGTGCCAGCAGCTTAGCGGCAGGGGGCGGTACAGATACGCAGTATTTT.

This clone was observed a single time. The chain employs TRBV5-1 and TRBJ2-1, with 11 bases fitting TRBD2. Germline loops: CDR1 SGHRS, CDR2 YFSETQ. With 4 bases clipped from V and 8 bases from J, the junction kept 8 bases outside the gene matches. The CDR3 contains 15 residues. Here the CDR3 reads CASSRSGGAGDEQFF. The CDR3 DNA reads TGCGCCAGCAGCCGTAGCGGGGGGGCCGGGGATGAGCAGTTCTTC.

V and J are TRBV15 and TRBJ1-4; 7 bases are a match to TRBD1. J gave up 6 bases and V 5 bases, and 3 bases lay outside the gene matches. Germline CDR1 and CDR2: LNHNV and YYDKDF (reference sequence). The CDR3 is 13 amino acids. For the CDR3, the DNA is TGTGCCACCAGCTCCGGACAGGATGAAAAACTGTTTTTT. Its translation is CATSSGQDEKLFF.

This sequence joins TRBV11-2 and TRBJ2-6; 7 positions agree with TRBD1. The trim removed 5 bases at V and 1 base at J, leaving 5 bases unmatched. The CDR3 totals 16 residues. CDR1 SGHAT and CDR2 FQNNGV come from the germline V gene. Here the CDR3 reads CASSPQGVSGANVLTF. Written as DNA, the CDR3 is TGTGCCAGCAGCCCGCAGGGGGTGTCTGGGGCCAACGTCCTGACTTTC.

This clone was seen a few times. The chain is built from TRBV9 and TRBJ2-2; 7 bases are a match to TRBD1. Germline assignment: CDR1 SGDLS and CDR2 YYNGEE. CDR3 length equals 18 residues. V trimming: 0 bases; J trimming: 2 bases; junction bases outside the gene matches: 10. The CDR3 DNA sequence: TGTGCCAGCAGCGTAGAAAGGTCGGGGACAGTAAACACCGGGGAGCTGTTTTTT. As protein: CASSVERSGTVNTGELFF.

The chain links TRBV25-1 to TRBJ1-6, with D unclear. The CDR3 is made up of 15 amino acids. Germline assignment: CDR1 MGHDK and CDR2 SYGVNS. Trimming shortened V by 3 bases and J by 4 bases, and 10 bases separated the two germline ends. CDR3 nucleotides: TGTGCCAGCAGTGAGGTCACAAATTATAATTCACCCCTCCACTTT. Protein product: CASSEVTNYNSPLHF.

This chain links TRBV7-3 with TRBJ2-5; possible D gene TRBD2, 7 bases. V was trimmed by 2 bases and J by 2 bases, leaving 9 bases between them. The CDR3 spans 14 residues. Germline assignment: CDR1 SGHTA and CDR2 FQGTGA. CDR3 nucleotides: TGTGCCAGCAGCTTAGCGGGGGCACAAGAGACCCAGTACTTC. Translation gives CASSLAGAQETQYF.

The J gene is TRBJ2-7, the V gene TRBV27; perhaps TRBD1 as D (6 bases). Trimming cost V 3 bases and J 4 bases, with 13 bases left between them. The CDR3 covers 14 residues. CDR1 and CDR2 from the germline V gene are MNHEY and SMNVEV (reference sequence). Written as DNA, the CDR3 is TGTGCCAGCAGTTTCCGGACAGACTCTTACGAGCAGTACTTC. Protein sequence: CASSFRTDSYEQYF.

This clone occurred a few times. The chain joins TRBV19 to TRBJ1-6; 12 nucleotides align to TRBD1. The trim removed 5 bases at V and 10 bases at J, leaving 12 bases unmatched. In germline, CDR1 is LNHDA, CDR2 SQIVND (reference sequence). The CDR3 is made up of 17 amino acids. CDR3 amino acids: CASSPRDRGPLGSPLHF. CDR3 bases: TGTGCCAGTAGTCCCCGGGACAGGGGGCCTTTGGGATCACCCCTCCACTTT.

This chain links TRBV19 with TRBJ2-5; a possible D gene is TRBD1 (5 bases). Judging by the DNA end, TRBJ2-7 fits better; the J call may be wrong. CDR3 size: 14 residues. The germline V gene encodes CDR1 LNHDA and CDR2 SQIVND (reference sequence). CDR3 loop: CASSPTGRTYEQYF. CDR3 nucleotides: TGTGCCAGTAGTCCAACAGGACGAACCTACGAGCAGTACTTC.

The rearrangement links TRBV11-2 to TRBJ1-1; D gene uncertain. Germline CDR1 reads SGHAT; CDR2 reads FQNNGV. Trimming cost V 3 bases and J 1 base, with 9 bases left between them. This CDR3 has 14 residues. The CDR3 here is CASSLFLGNTEAFF. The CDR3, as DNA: TGTGCCAGCAGCTTGTTTCTAGGGAACACTGAAGCTTTCTTT.

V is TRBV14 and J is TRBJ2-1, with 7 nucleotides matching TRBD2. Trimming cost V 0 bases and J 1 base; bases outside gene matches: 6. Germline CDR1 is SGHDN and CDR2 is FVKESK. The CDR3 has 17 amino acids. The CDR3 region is CASSQEGGLRSYNEQFF. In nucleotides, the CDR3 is TGTGCCAGCAGCCAAGAGGGGGGGTTACGTTCCTACAATGAGCAGTTCTTC. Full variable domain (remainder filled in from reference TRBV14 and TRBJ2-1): EAGVTQFPSHSVIEKGQTVTLRCDPISGHDNLYWYRRVMGKEIKFLLHFVKESKQDESGMPNNRFLAERTGGTYSTLKVQPAELEDSGVYFCASSQEGGLRSYNEQFFGPGTRLTVL.

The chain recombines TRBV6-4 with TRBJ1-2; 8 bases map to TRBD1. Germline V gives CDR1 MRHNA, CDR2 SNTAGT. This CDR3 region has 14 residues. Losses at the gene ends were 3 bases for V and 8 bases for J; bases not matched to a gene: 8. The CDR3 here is CASSDGGPGGGYTF. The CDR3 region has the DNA TGTGCCAGCAGTGATGGCGGGCCAGGGGGCGGCTACACCTTC.

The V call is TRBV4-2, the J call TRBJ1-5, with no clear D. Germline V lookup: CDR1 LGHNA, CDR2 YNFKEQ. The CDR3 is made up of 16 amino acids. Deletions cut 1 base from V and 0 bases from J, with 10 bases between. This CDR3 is CASSQATGISNQPQHF. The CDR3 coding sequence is TGTGCCAGCAGCCAAGCGACCGGGATTAGCAATCAGCCCCAGCATTTT.

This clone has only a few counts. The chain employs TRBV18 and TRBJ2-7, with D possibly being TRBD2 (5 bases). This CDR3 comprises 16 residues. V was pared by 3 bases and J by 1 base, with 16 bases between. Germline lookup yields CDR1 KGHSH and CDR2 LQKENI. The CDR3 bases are TGTGCCAGCTCACCGTCCCAGCGGACCGCATCCTACGAGCAGTACTTC. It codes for CASSPSQRTASYEQYF.

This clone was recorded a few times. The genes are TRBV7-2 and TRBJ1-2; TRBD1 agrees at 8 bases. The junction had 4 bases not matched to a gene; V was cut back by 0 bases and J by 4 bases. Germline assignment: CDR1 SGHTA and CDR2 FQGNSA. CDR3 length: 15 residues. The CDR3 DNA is TGTGCCAGCAGCTTAGCATCAGGGGGCAGCTATGGCTACACCTTC. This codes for CASSLASGGSYGYTF. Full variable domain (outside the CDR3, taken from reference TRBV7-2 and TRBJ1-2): GAGVSQSPSNKVTEKGKDVELRCDPISGHTALYWYRQSLGQGLEFLIYFQGNSAPDKSGLPSDRFSAERTGGSVSTLTIQRTQQEDSAVYLCASSLASGGSYGYTFGSGTRLTVV.

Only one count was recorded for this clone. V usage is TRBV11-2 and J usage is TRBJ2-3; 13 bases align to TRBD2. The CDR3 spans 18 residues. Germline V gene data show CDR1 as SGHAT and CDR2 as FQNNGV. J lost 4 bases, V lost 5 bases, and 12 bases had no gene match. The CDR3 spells CASSTTSGRASGPDTQYF. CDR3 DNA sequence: TGTGCCAGCAGCACAACTAGCGGGAGGGCCTCCGGACCAGATACGCAGTATTTT.

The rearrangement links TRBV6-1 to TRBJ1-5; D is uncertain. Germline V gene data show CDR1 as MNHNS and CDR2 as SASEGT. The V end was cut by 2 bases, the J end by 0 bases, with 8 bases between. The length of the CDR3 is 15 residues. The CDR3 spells CASSELSHSNQPQHF. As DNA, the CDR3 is TGTGCCAGCAGTGAATTGTCACATAGCAATCAGCCCCAGCATTTT.

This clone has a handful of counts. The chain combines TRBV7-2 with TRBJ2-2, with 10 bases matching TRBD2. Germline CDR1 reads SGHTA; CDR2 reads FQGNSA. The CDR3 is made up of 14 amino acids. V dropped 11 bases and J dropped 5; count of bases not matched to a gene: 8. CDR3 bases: TGTGCCCGAAACGGACTAGCGGATACCGGGGAGCTGTTTTTT. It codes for CARNGLADTGELFF. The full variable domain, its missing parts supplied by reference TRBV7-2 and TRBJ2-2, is GAGVSQSPSNKVTEKGKDVELRCDPISGHTALYWYRQSLGQGLEFLIYFQGNSAPDKSGLPSDRFSAERTGGSVSTLTIQRTQQEDSAVYLCARNGLADTGELFFGEGSRLTVL.

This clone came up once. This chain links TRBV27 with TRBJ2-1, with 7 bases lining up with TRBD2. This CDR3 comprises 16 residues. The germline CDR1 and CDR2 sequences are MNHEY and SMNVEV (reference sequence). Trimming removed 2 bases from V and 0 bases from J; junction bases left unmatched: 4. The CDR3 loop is CASSLIGGSSYNEQFF. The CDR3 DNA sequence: TGTGCCAGCAGTTTAATAGGCGGGAGCTCCTACAATGAGCAGTTCTTC.

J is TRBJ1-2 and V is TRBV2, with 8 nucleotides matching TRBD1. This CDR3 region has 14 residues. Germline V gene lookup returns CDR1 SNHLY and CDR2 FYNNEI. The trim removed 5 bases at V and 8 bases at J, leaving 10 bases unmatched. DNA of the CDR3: TGTGCCAGCAGTCCGGACAGGGAGATAGGCGGCTACACCTTC. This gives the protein CASSPDREIGGYTF.

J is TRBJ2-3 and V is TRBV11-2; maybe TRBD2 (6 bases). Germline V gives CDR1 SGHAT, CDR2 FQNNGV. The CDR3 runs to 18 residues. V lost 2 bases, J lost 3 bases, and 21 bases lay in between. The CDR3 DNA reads TGTGCCAGCAGCTTAAAGGTTCTCGCGGGAATGCCAACAGATACGCAGTATTTT. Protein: CASSLKVLAGMPTDTQYF.

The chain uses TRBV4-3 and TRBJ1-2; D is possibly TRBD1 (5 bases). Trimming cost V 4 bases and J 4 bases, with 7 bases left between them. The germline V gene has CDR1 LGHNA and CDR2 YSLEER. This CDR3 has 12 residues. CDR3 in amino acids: CASSLTGYGYTF. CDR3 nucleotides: TGCGCCAGCAGCCTTACAGGCTATGGCTACACCTTC.